Listed below are T cell receptor beta chains from one sample, sequenced in a study of shared clonotypes between healthy human individuals. Measured with immunoSEQ multiplex PCR; TCRdb has only the in-frame clones, and not every one. This table holds about 1 million clones, roughly 80% found once. What was sequenced was memory CD4+ T cells sorted from blood. These receptors all come from a young man in good health. Both conserved end residues are part of each CDR3. The D gene is left open where the match is weak. Size tells how often a clone was seen (once, few, many) or the class of an expanded clone, and some rows leave it out.

clone size	V gene	D gene	J gene	CDR3 DNA	CDR3 protein
NA	TRBV7-7	NA	TRBJ2-5	TGTGCTAGCAGCCAAAGGTTGGGGCTACAAGAGACCCAGTACTTC	CASSQRLGLQETQYF
NA	TRBV7-9	NA	TRBJ1-1	TGTGCCAGCAGCTCGCCGTCCACAGGGAACACTGAAGCTTTCTTT	CASSSPSTGNTEAFF
NA	TRBV7-8	NA	TRBJ2-7	TGTGCCAGCAGCGTTAGTAGCCAGGGTACGGGCGGCGAGCAGTACTTC	CASSVSSQGTGGEQYF
few	TRBV10-3	NA	TRBJ2-2	TGTGCCATCAAGCTCCAGGACACCGGGGAGCTGTTTTTT	CAIKLQDTGELFF
NA	TRBV2	NA	TRBJ2-7	TGTGCCAGCAGAGTAACCGGGTTCTACGAGCAGTACTTC	CASRVTGFYEQYF
NA	TRBV6-6	NA	TRBJ1-1	TGTGCCAGCAGTTACGACGGTGGGGGCAAGAGCACTGAAGCTTTCTTT	CASSYDGGGKSTEAFF
NA	TRBV10-1	NA	TRBJ1-3	TGCGCCACCTCATCTACGCTCGGAAACACCATATATTTT	CATSSTLGNTIYF
NA	TRBV7-2	NA	TRBJ2-7	TGTGCCAGCAGCTTTGACAGGTTCTCCTACGAGCAGTACTTC	CASSFDRFSYEQYF
NA	TRBV9	NA	TRBJ1-2	TGTGCCAGCACCGTAGATCCAAAGTCAAACTATGGCTACACCTTC	CASTVDPKSNYGYTF
once	TRBV7-2	NA	TRBJ1-6	TGTGCCAGCAGCTTAAGCAGGGGAAGGGGCTATAATTCACCCCTCCACTTT	CASSLSRGRGYNSPLHF
NA	TRBV6-1	NA	TRBJ1-3	TGTGCCAGCAGGACCTCGGAATTGGGAGGAAACACCATATATTTT	CASRTSELGGNTIYF
few	TRBV5-1	NA	TRBJ2-3	TGCGCCAGCAGCTGGACCCCGGCTGGCACAGATACGCAGTATTTT	CASSWTPAGTDTQYF
NA	TRBV5-1	NA	TRBJ1-1	TGCGCCAGCAGCCAACAGGGCGGCGACACTGAAGCTTTCTTT	CASSQQGGDTEAFF
NA	TRBV7-2	NA	TRBJ2-1	TGTGCCAGCAGCTTAGGGACTACCTTCGCTGAGCAGTTCTTC	CASSLGTTFAEQFF
NA	TRBV30	TRBD1	TRBJ2-5	TGTGCCTGGAGATCCCCCGGGACAGGGGAGACCCAGTACTTC	CAWRSPGTGETQYF
NA	TRBV29-1	NA	TRBJ1-1	TGCAGCGTAGCAGAAAACTCTTTGGAAGCTTTCTTT	CSVAENSLEAFF
NA	TRBV6-1	NA	TRBJ1-4	TGTGCCAGCAGGGAGGGGGGCCTAGGGGAAAAACTGTTTTTT	CASREGGLGEKLFF
NA	TRBV5-1	TRBD2	TRBJ2-5	TGCGCCAGCAGCTTGCCCCGACTAGCTCAAGAGACCCAGTACTTC	CASSLPRLAQETQYF
NA	TRBV29-1	TRBD2	TRBJ2-3	TGCAGCGTGGAGATAGCGGGGGGCACAGATACGCAGTATTTT	CSVEIAGGTDTQYF
NA	TRBV4-1	NA	TRBJ2-2	TGCGCCAGCAGCCAAGATAGGGGGGGACGCGGGGAGCTGTTTTTT	CASSQDRGGRGELFF
NA	TRBV10-3	TRBD1	TRBJ1-2	TGTGCCATCAGAAGGGACAGGGGGTTCTACACCTTC	CAIRRDRGFYTF
NA	TRBV29-1	NA	TRBJ1-2	TGCAGCGTTGAGAGGTCAGGGGCCTACACCTTC	CSVERSGAYTF
NA	TRBV10-2	NA	TRBJ1-4	TGCGCCAGCAGTCCGGGACCCTGGGATAATGAAAAACTGTTTTTT	CASSPGPWDNEKLFF
few	TRBV10-3	NA	TRBJ1-2	TGTGCCATCAGTGAACGGGGAGGACGAGAGGTAGATGGCTACACCTTC	CAISERGGREVDGYTF
NA	TRBV5-1	NA	TRBJ2-3	TGCGCCAGCAGCTTAGGACACGAAGGGCACACAGATACGCAGTATTTT	CASSLGHEGHTDTQYF
NA	TRBV5-5	NA	TRBJ2-3	TGTGCCAGCAGCTTGTGGCAGTCGGAGACAGATACGCAGTATTTT	CASSLWQSETDTQYF
NA	TRBV4-3	NA	TRBJ1-5	TGCGCCAGCAGCCAAGATCTTCCAAGTAGCAATCAGCCCCAGCATTTT	CASSQDLPSSNQPQHF
NA	TRBV11-3	NA	TRBJ2-5	TGTGCCAGCAGCTTAGGGCAGGCCGAAGAGACCCAGTACTTC	CASSLGQAEETQYF
NA	TRBV11-2	NA	TRBJ1-5	TGTGCCAGCAGCTTCTCGGGCAATCAGCCCCAGCATTTT	CASSFSGNQPQHF
NA	TRBV7-9	NA	TRBJ2-6	TGTGCCAGCAGCTCGGGACACATCTTAGGGGCCAACGTCCTGACTTTC	CASSSGHILGANVLTF
NA	TRBV7-8	NA	TRBJ1-5	TGTGCCCCCAGGGGCAGTGAGTTTTTGGATCAGCCCCAGCATTTT	CAPRGSEFLDQPQHF
few	TRBV5-4	NA	TRBJ1-3	TGTGCCAGCAGCTATACAGGGCTAATCTCTGGAAACACCATATATTTT	CASSYTGLISGNTIYF
NA	TRBV10-1	NA	TRBJ1-1	TGCGCCAGCAGTGAGGAAGGTTCGTCAGAATCTACTGAAGCTTTCTTT	CASSEEGSSESTEAFF
few	TRBV20-1	NA	TRBJ1-3	TGCAGTGCTAGATGGGATTCCATATATTTT	CSARWDSIYF
NA	TRBV2	TRBD2	TRBJ2-7	TGTGCCAGCAGTGTTAGCGGGGGGGCCTCCTACGAGCAGTACTTC	CASSVSGGASYEQYF
NA	TRBV7-8	NA	TRBJ2-2	TGTGCCAGCAGCTCCGAGCGGGACACCGGGGAGCTGTTTTTT	CASSSERDTGELFF
NA	TRBV25-1	TRBD1	TRBJ1-1	TGTGCCAGCAGTGTACAGGGGTATGGCACTGAAGCTTTCTTT	CASSVQGYGTEAFF
once	TRBV19	TRBD1	TRBJ1-4	TGTGCCAGTAGTATGGGGACCGGGACAGCTCCTGAAAAACTGTTTTTT	CASSMGTGTAPEKLFF
NA	TRBV5-1	NA	TRBJ2-7	TGCGCCAGCAGCTTGGTCAAAGGTGGCGAGCAGTACTTC	CASSLVKGGEQYF
NA	TRBV5-4	NA	TRBJ2-1	TGTGCCAGCAGCGCTGACAGCCCCGCCTACAATGAGCAGTTCTTC	CASSADSPAYNEQFF
NA	TRBV5-6	TRBD2	TRBJ2-5	TGTGCCAGCAGCTCAGGGACTAGCGGTTTTGAGACCCAGTACTTC	CASSSGTSGFETQYF
few	TRBV11-2	NA	TRBJ1-2	TGTGCCAGCAGCTTAGGGACAAGCGACGAGGGCTACACCTTC	CASSLGTSDEGYTF
NA	TRBV2	TRBD1	TRBJ1-6	TGTGCCAGCAGCCGGGACAGCGGAGTGGGTTCACCCCTCCACTTT	CASSRDSGVGSPLHF
NA	TRBV5-1	TRBD2	TRBJ2-3	TGCGCCAGCAGCTTGCCACTAGCGGGGGAGGCTAGGGATACGCAGTATTTT	CASSLPLAGEARDTQYF
once	TRBV7-7	TRBD2	TRBJ2-1	TGTGCTAGCAGCTTGGGGGTCGTCGGGACTAGCCTTTTAATCTTC	CASSLGVVGTSLLIF
once	TRBV5-8	TRBD1	TRBJ1-1	TGTGCCAGCAGCAAAGACAGGGTTAGTAACACTGAAGCTTTCTTT	CASSKDRVSNTEAFF
NA	TRBV7-2	NA	TRBJ2-6	TGTGCCAGCAGCTCCCGCTCTGGGGCCAACGTCCTGACTTTC	CASSSRSGANVLTF
NA	TRBV5-3	TRBD1	TRBJ2-3	TGTGCCAGAAGCTCACAGGGGGGCCCCGATACGCAGTATTTT	CARSSQGGPDTQYF
few	TRBV4-1	NA	TRBJ1-2	TGCGCCAGCAGCCAAGCCAGGGGCTATGGCTACACCTTC	CASSQARGYGYTF